These 21 T cell receptor beta chains were all obtained from the same sample, sequenced in a study of cytomegalovirus exposure and HLA in healthy donors. The PCR was carried out with 60 Vbeta primers and 13 Jbeta primers. TCRdb keeps only in-frame clones here, not all; method: immunoSEQ multiplex PCR. This table has 100,000 to 150,000 clones, around 86% appearing once. Sequenced input: PBMCs. These receptors were taken from a young man in good health and CMV-seronegative.

DNA of the CDR3: TGTGCCAGCAGTGAGGGCGGGGACAACACCGGGGAGCTGTTTTTT. It specifies CASSEGGDNTGELFF. The V gene is TRBV6-4, the J gene TRBJ2-2; D is possibly TRBD2 (6 bases). Germline lookup yields CDR1 MRHNA and CDR2 SNTAGT. This CDR3 spans 15 amino acids. Trimming pared 3 bases from V and 2 bases from J, leaving 10 bases between.

The J gene is TRBJ1-4, the V gene TRBV27; D is uncertain. This CDR3 spans 13 amino acids. In germline, CDR1 is MNHEY, CDR2 SMNVEV (reference sequence). V was trimmed by 5 bases and J by 3 bases, leaving 7 bases between them. The CDR3 DNA follows: TGTGCCAGCAGTCGGGGTTCTAATGAAAAACTGTTTTTT. It specifies CASSRGSNEKLFF.

The chain combines TRBV11-2 with TRBJ2-1; TRBD1 matches at 7 bases. Trimming at V came to 3 bases and at J to 5 bases, leaving 7 bases not matched to a gene. Germline loops: CDR1 SGHAT, CDR2 FQNNGV. The CDR3 covers 15 residues. The CDR3 nucleotides are TGTGCCAGCAGCTTTGACGGGACAGCCAACAATGAGCAGTTCTTC. Protein product: CASSFDGTANNEQFF.

The rearrangement links TRBV27 to TRBJ2-3, with 8 bases fitting TRBD2. The CDR3 extends over 15 amino acids. Trimming at V came to 5 bases and at J to 6 bases, leaving 10 bases not matched to a gene. Germline V gene data show CDR1 as MNHEY and CDR2 as SMNVEV (reference sequence). The CDR3 spells CASSPLGGGFDTQYF. CDR3 bases: TGTGCCAGCAGTCCCCTAGGCGGGGGGTTCGATACGCAGTATTTT.

The rearrangement links TRBV6-1 to TRBJ2-2, with D possibly matching TRBD1 (6 bases). V was trimmed by 1 base and J by 5 bases, leaving 11 bases between them. Germline assignment: CDR1 MNHNS and CDR2 SASEGT. This CDR3 region has 15 residues. The CDR3 DNA sequence: TGTGCCAGCAGTGAAGGCACAGGGTATACCGGGGAGCTGTTTTTT. Encoded protein: CASSEGTGYTGELFF.

This chain connects TRBV19 to TRBJ1-1, with 9 nucleotides matching TRBD1. V trimming: 0 bases; J trimming: 5 bases; junction bases outside the gene matches: 4. CDR3 length: 15 residues. Germline V CDR1 and CDR2: LNHDA, SQIVND (reference sequence). In DNA form, the CDR3 reads TGTGCCAGTAGTATAGAGGGACAGGGCGGAACTGAAGCTTTCTTT. This encodes CASSIEGQGGTEAFF.

The chain is built from TRBV5-1 and TRBJ2-1; D is possibly TRBD1 (6 bases). This CDR3 is 13 amino acids long. V was trimmed by 6 bases and J by 5 bases, leaving 12 bases between them. Per germline, CDR1 SGHRS and CDR2 YFSETQ. The chain's CDR3 is CASTQTGNNEQFF. In DNA, the CDR3 is TGCGCCAGCACCCAAACAGGGAACAATGAGCAGTTCTTC.

This chain joins TRBV7-6 and TRBJ1-5, with TRBD1 matching 8 bases. The CDR3 is made up of 16 amino acids. Per the germline V gene, CDR1 is SGHVS and CDR2 is FNYEAQ. The V segment lost 1 base and the J segment 2 bases; nucleotides outside the gene matches: 4. The chain's CDR3 is CASSLGGDRRNQPQHF. CDR3 bases: TGTGCCAGCAGCTTAGGTGGGGACAGGCGCAATCAGCCCCAGCATTTT.

The gene calls are TRBV5-1 and TRBJ1-1; perhaps TRBD1 as D (5 bases). Trimming took off 0 bases at V and 4 bases at J, with 13 bases between the two ends. Germline lookup yields CDR1 SGHRS and CDR2 YFSETQ. The CDR3 extends over 15 amino acids. DNA for the CDR3: TGCGCCAGCAGCTTGGCAGGCAGGGTGGGCACTGAAGCTTTCTTT. It codes for CASSLAGRVGTEAFF.

The genes are TRBV19 and TRBJ2-2; TRBD2 aligns across 14 bases. J was trimmed by 10 bases and V by 9 bases; bases with no gene match: 7. The germline V gene encodes CDR1 LNHDA and CDR2 SQIVND (reference sequence). CDR3 length equals 14 residues. CDR3 DNA: TGTGCCAGCGGACTAGCGGGGGGACTTAAGGAGCTGTTTTTT. As protein: CASGLAGGLKELFF.

There are a few counts of this clone. The chain recombines TRBV28 with TRBJ1-5; 9 bases match TRBD1. CDR3 length equals 15 residues. V lost 5 bases and J lost 6; bases outside the gene matches: 8. Germline V gene data show CDR1 as MDHEN and CDR2 as SYDVKM. This CDR3 is CASSPRQGDIQPQHF. Written as DNA, the CDR3 is TGTGCCAGCAGTCCCCGACAGGGGGACATTCAGCCCCAGCATTTT.

The V call is TRBV9, the J call TRBJ2-4, with TRBD1 matching 7 bases. The ends lost 3 bases at V and 0 bases at J; junction bases unmatched: 6. This CDR3 is 16 amino acids long. Germline CDR1 SGDLS, CDR2 YYNGEE. The CDR3 reads CASSASGQLAKNIQYF. The DNA of the CDR3 is TGTGCCAGCAGCGCCTCGGGACAGCTAGCCAAAAACATTCAGTACTTC.

CDR3 protein: CASSLEASGVYEQYF. CDR3 bases: TGTGCCAGCAGCTTAGAGGCCAGCGGGGTCTACGAGCAGTACTTC. The genes are TRBV11-2 and TRBJ2-7; 7 nucleotides match TRBD2. With 0 bases clipped from V and 3 bases from J, the junction kept 5 bases outside the gene matches. The CDR3 extends over 15 amino acids. In germline, CDR1 is SGHAT, CDR2 FQNNGV.

This clone was seen just once. CDR3 amino acids: CAIRGARGDAFF. The CDR3 nucleotides are TGTGCCATCAGGGGAGCGCGGGGGGATGCTTTCTTT. The chain carries TRBV10-3 and TRBJ1-1; a weak D match, TRBD1 (5 bases). The CDR3 runs 12 residues. V was cut by 6 bases and J by 11 bases, with 16 bases left in between. CDR1 and CDR2 from the germline V gene are ENHRY and SYGVKD.

The chain uses TRBV28 and TRBJ1-5; TRBD1 might be the D (6 bases). This CDR3 comprises 15 residues. The germline gives CDR1 MDHEN, CDR2 SYDVKM. V lost 6 bases and J 6 bases, leaving 18 bases between the germline ends. The CDR3 coding sequence is TGTGCCAGCAGCCTCGTGGGGGGGGCGGGTCAGCCCCAGCATTTT. Protein: CASSLVGGAGQPQHF.

The table lists this clone with a few counts. CDR3 protein: CASSAPGQGNTEAFF. The CDR3 DNA reads as TGTGCCAGCAGCGCTCCCGGACAGGGGAACACTGAAGCTTTCTTT. This sequence joins TRBV9 and TRBJ1-1; the match to TRBD1 covers 8 bases. Per the germline V gene, CDR1 is SGDLS and CDR2 is YYNGEE. The CDR3 is made up of 15 amino acids. V gave up 3 bases and J gave up 1 base; unmatched junction bases: 5.

The V and J genes are TRBV28 and TRBJ1-3, with TRBD1 matching 7 bases. Looked up from germline, CDR1 is MDHEN and CDR2 is SYDVKM. J lost 0 bases, V lost 5 bases, and 1 base had no gene match. The CDR3 spans 14 residues. CDR3 coding DNA: TGTGCCAGCAGTGGGACAGTCTCTGGAAACACCATATATTTT. Translated, it gives CASSGTVSGNTIYF.

The V and J genes are TRBV7-2 and TRBJ1-5, with a tentative D call TRBD1 (5 bases). This CDR3 comprises 15 residues. The V gene's germline CDR1 is SGHTA and CDR2 FQGNSA. Trimming took off 1 base at V and 6 bases at J, with 13 bases between the two ends. The CDR3 DNA follows: TGTGCCAGCAGCTTAGGGCCCACAGGTTTTCAGCCCCAGCATTTT. Residues: CASSLGPTGFQPQHF.

The chain joins TRBV5-4 to TRBJ2-1, with TRBD2 as a possible D gene (7 bases). Looked up from germline, CDR1 is SGHNT and CDR2 is YYREEE (reference sequence). The V end was cut by 0 bases, the J end by 6 bases, with 19 bases between. This CDR3 contains 17 residues. CDR3 nucleotide sequence: TGTGCCAGCAGCTTGGGAGGCGGGGGCGCCGGGATCAATGAGCAGTTCTTC. As protein: CASSLGGGGAGINEQFF.

The chain is built from TRBV5-1 and TRBJ2-7; the match to TRBD1 covers 10 bases. The V segment lost 5 bases and the J segment 5 bases; nucleotides outside the gene matches: 10. This CDR3 is 15 amino acids long. In germline, CDR1 is SGHRS, CDR2 YFSETQ. The CDR3 nucleotides are TGCGCCAGCAGACCTCTTGGACAGGGGGAGGACGAGCAGTACTTC. Translated, it gives CASRPLGQGEDEQYF.

The CDR3 region is CASSPLAGGQYF. CDR3 bases: TGCGCCAGCAGCCCGCTAGCGGGGGGCCAGTATTTT. The rearrangement uses TRBV5-1 and TRBJ2-3; 11 bases align to TRBD2. The junction had 4 bases not matched to a gene; V was cut back by 4 bases and J by 12 bases. The CDR3 runs to 12 residues. Germline values: CDR1 SGHRS, CDR2 YFSETQ.